This T cell receptor beta chain derives from a study of blood T cell repertoires in COVID-19. Study summary: Sites across the United States, Italy and Spain contributed samples from acute and convalescent COVID-19. From T cells, B-cell-depleted T cells, or PBMCs came the material, which was cDNA or gDNA.

Original processing notes: Reference gene primers were amplified, and this amplification served to estimate nucleated cell counts. Sequenced by immunoSEQ multiplex PCR; TCRdb stores in-frame clones only, minus some. Clonal size and the V and J genes are those of that table, whereas D and trimming came from the DNA. The table has about 320,000 clones, around 86% seen once. From germline, CDR1 is SGHRS and CDR2 YFSETQ. The CDR3 sequence is 14 residues long. V gave up 6 bases and J gave up 5 bases; unmatched junction bases: 7. Sequencing was done on a sample of peripheral blood. The receptor was derived from a woman aged 50 to 60 with acute or convalescent COVID-19. The V call is TRBV5-1, the J call TRBJ2-1; 8 bases match TRBD2. CDR3 region: CASNELADNNEQFF. In DNA form, the CDR3 reads TGCGCCAGCAACGAACTAGCGGACAACAATGAGCAGTTCTTC.